The TCR beta chain described here comes from a study of T cells in localized non-small cell lung cancer. Study-wide results and caveats: Adjacent lung had a median approximately 57 of the 100 largest tumor clones. The study linked higher blood T cell density to longer overall survival. Sequencing was limited to one tumor region, leaving the possibility of heterogeneity open. Uninvolved nearby lung showed the greatest T cell clonality, exceeding that found in tumor.

Comment on this clone: Its specificity is not known.

Some clones are missing from TCRdb's copy, which holds only in-frame ones; the method was immunoSEQ multiplex PCR. The sample yields 35,000 to 45,000 clones, over 70% seen once. This CDR3 contains 13 residues. Per germline, CDR1 SNHLY and CDR2 FYNNEI. With 8 bases removed from V and 0 bases from J, the gap between germline ends came to 7 bases. This TCR came from an older male donor with stage III squamous cell lung carcinoma. Sequencing was performed on peripheral blood, taken before any cancer treatment. This sequence joins TRBV2 and TRBJ1-4, with D hard to call. CDR3 DNA sequence: TGTGCCAGCGATCAGTCAACTAATGAAAAACTGTTTTTT. Its translation is CASDQSTNEKLFF.